This TCR beta chain is from a study of cytomegalovirus exposure and HLA in healthy donors. Study at large: Out of approximately 400 genotyped donors, around 80% belonged to the Caucasian-associated ancestry cluster. Points from the study as a whole: A list of approximately 160 TCR beta chains associated with cytomegalovirus was given. Near-uniform donor sequencing depth was presumed by presence/absence analyses.

In regard to this clone: No antigen is known for it.

The CDR3 sequence is 12 residues long. The V and J ends lost 6 bases and 7 bases respectively, with 13 bases between them. Germline V gene sequence: CDR1 MNHEY, CDR2 SMNVEV (reference sequence). PCR primers comprised 60 Vbeta and 13 Jbeta primers. The protocol was immunoSEQ multiplex PCR, while the TCRdb copy is restricted to in-frame clones and leaves out a portion. The table has 85,000 to 95,000 clones, more than 75% seen once; the top ten hold approximately 5%. The chain carries TRBV27 and TRBJ2-7, with D perhaps matching TRBD1 (6 bases). This receptor was taken from a man aged 30-40 years in good health and CMV-seropositive. The sample taken for sequencing was PBMCs. The CDR3 spells CASSQQGQEQYF. Here the CDR3 DNA reads TGTGCCAGCAGCCAACAGGGTCAAGAGCAGTACTTC.